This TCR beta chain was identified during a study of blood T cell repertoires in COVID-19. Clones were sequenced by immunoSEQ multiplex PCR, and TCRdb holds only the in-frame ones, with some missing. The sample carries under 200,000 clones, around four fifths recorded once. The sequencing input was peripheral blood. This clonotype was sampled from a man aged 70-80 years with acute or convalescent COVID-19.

CDR3 in amino acids: CAWWDYRTGELFF. The CDR3 DNA sequence: TGTGCCTGGTGGGACTACCGCACCGGGGAGCTGTTTTTT. The chain joins TRBV30 to TRBJ2-2, with TRBD2 identical over 7 bases. Trimming took 5 bases from V and 4 from J; bases not matched to a gene: 4. The CDR3 spans 13 residues. Germline lookup yields CDR1 GTSNPN and CDR2 SVGIG (reference sequence).